The 17 T cell receptor beta chains given below trace back to one sample, sequenced in a study of cytomegalovirus exposure and HLA in healthy donors. The PCR was carried out with 60 Vbeta primers and 13 Jbeta primers. Sequencing was performed with immunoSEQ multiplex PCR; in TCRdb, only in-frame clones are kept and a portion is missing. The sample has about 110,000 clones, roughly 80% seen once; the top ten hold 22%. Sequencing was performed on PBMCs. The receptors shown here come from a man aged 25-45 years in good health and CMV-seropositive.

The chain uses TRBV28 and TRBJ1-6; 8 positions agree with TRBD1. The CDR3 length is 15 residues. V lost 6 bases, J lost 5 bases, and 6 bases stayed unmatched. Germline V gene data show CDR1 as MDHEN and CDR2 as SYDVKM. CDR3 coding DNA: TGTGCCAGCAGCCCGAACAGGGGGAATAATTCACCCCTCCACTTT. Its translation: CASSPNRGNNSPLHF. The full variable domain, with the rest looked up from reference TRBV28 and TRBJ1-6, is DVKVTQSSRYLVKRTGEKVFLECVQDMDHENMFWYRQDPGLGLRLIYFSYDVKMKEKGDIPEGYSVSREKKERFSLILESASTNQTSMYLCASSPNRGNNSPLHFGNGTRLTVT.

The sample holds one count of this clone. The chain joins TRBV5-1 to TRBJ2-5; 7 bases fit TRBD1. The CDR3 contains 14 residues. The J segment lost 0 bases and the V segment lost 4 bases, leaving 3 bases of the junction unmatched. In germline, CDR1 is SGHRS, CDR2 YFSETQ. Here the CDR3 DNA reads TGCGCCAGCAGCCCGACAGGGAACCAAGAGACCCAGTACTTC. It yields the protein CASSPTGNQETQYF.

The V call is TRBV5-1, the J call TRBJ2-5, with 8 bases aligning to TRBD2. CDR1 is SGHRS and CDR2 is YFSETQ in the germline V gene. This CDR3 region has 13 residues. The trim removed 5 bases at V and 5 bases at J, leaving 5 bases unmatched. The CDR3 bases are TGCGCCAGCAGAAGGGGCGGGGGGGAGACCCAGTACTTC. Translated: CASRRGGGETQYF.

The chain has TRBV9 and TRBJ2-1, with TRBD1 as a possible D gene (5 bases). Per germline, CDR1 SGDLS and CDR2 YYNGEE. There are 15 residues in the CDR3. The V gene lost 0 bases and the J gene lost 7 bases, with 14 bases spanning the gap. The CDR3 reads CASSVASGNWNEQFF. The CDR3 nucleotides are TGTGCCAGCAGCGTAGCGTCAGGGAATTGGAATGAGCAGTTCTTC. Using reference TRBV9 and TRBJ2-1 for the parts outside the CDR3, the full variable domain is DSGVTQTPKHLITATGQRVTLRCSPRSGDLSVYWYQQSLDQGLQFLIQYYNGEERAKGNILERFSAQQFPDLHSELNLSSLELGDSALYFCASSVASGNWNEQFFGPGTRLTVL.

This clone was recorded a few times. This chain joins TRBV6-1 and TRBJ1-4, with 9 bases lining up with TRBD1. The CDR3 has 14 amino acids. Germline loops: CDR1 MNHNS, CDR2 SASEGT. Losses at the gene ends were 5 bases for V and 8 bases for J; bases not matched to a gene: 6. This CDR3 reads CASSPRDREEKLFF. As DNA, the CDR3 is TGTGCCAGCAGTCCTCGGGACAGGGAGGAAAAACTGTTTTTT.

This rearrangement joins TRBV6-4 to TRBJ2-3; D remains ambiguous. Germline assignment: CDR1 MRHNA and CDR2 SNTAGT. Trimming shortened V by 0 bases and J by 1 base, and 5 bases separated the two germline ends. CDR3 length equals 14 residues. The CDR3 loop is CASSDSQGTDTQYF. For the CDR3, the DNA is TGTGCCAGCAGTGACTCGCAGGGCACAGATACGCAGTATTTT.

V gene TRBV5-1 combines with J gene TRBJ2-7, with 8 nucleotides matching TRBD1. The CDR3 extends over 15 amino acids. V lost 1 base to trimming and J lost 4 bases; unmatched junction nucleotides: 7. The V gene's germline CDR1 is SGHRS and CDR2 YFSETQ. CDR3 amino acids: CASSLMGTGLYEQYF. The CDR3 DNA reads as TGCGCCAGCAGCTTGATGGGGACAGGCCTGTACGAGCAGTACTTC.

The rearrangement uses TRBV4-2 and TRBJ1-3; D ambiguous. Trimming stripped 1 base from V and 4 bases from J, with 8 bases between. Germline V lookup: CDR1 LGHNA, CDR2 YNFKEQ. The CDR3 covers 14 residues. The DNA of the CDR3 is TGTGCCAGCAGCCAAGGTCGCCAGGGAAACACCATATATTTT. Its protein is CASSQGRQGNTIYF.

The rearrangement joins TRBV18 to TRBJ1-1, with D maybe TRBD1 (6 bases). V lost 3 bases, J lost 5 bases, and 7 bases lay in between. Germline CDR1 KGHSH, CDR2 LQKENI. CDR3 length: 12 amino acids. The CDR3 region has the DNA TGTGCCAGCTCACCTACAGGGACTGAAGCTTTCTTT. This translates into CASSPTGTEAFF.

The genes are TRBV19 and TRBJ1-1, with D possibly matching TRBD1 (5 bases). The V gene's germline CDR1 is LNHDA and CDR2 SQIVND (reference sequence). Trimming took off 3 bases at V and 0 bases at J, with 17 bases between the two ends. The CDR3 consists of 17 residues. CDR3 DNA: TGTGCCAGTAGTATTGCCGGGGGTCGACTGCTGAACACTGAAGCTTTCTTT. Amino acid sequence: CASSIAGGRLLNTEAFF.

This sequence joins TRBV4-1 and TRBJ2-7, with D possibly matching TRBD2 (6 bases). Deletions cut 4 bases from V and 6 bases from J, with 13 bases between. CDR1 MGHRA and CDR2 YSYEKL come from the germline V gene. This CDR3 is built from 13 residues. The CDR3: CASSRTLASEQYV. As DNA, the CDR3 is TGCGCCAGCAGCCGGACACTAGCATCCGAGCAGTACGTC.

The chain combines TRBV6-1 with TRBJ2-7, with a tentative D call TRBD2 (5 bases). The CDR3 is 16 residues long. Germline assignment: CDR1 MNHNS and CDR2 SASEGT. In DNA form, the CDR3 reads TGTGCCAGCAGTGAAAGACGGGGATTCGAAAGCCTCGGCTTGGTCGTC. It specifies CASSERRGFESLGLVV.

The CDR3 loop is CASSQVPMTGFAGELFF. In DNA, the CDR3 is TGTGCCAGCAGCCAAGTCCCTATGACAGGGTTCGCCGGGGAGCTGTTTTTT. This chain connects TRBV4-2 to TRBJ2-2, with 7 bases matching TRBD1. The V segment lost 1 base and the J segment 6 bases; nucleotides outside the gene matches: 11. This CDR3 spans 17 amino acids. CDR1 and CDR2 (germline): LGHNA, YNFKEQ.

V and J are TRBV29-1 and TRBJ1-4, with D possibly being TRBD1 (6 bases). V was cut by 4 bases and J by 5 bases, with 11 bases left in between. Germline values: CDR1 SQVTM, CDR2 ANQGSEA. The CDR3 totals 13 residues. CDR3 residues: CSVGRTANEKLFF. As DNA, the CDR3 is TGCAGCGTTGGACGGACAGCGAATGAAAAACTGTTTTTT.

This chain connects TRBV11-3 to TRBJ1-4; the D is unclear. Germline values: CDR1 SGHNT, CDR2 YENEEA. This CDR3 has 13 amino acids. V dropped 5 bases and J dropped 5 bases, with 9 bases sitting between them. CDR3 nucleotide sequence: TGTGCCAGCAGCGACGGGGAAAATGAAAAACTGTTTTTT. Encoded protein: CASSDGENEKLFF. Full variable domain (outside the CDR3, taken from reference TRBV11-3 and TRBJ1-4): EAGVVQSPRYKIIEKKQPVAFWCNPISGHNTLYWYLQNLGQGPELLIRYENEEAVDDSQLPKDRFSAERLKGVDSTLKIQPAELGDSAVYLCASSDGENEKLFFGSGTQLSVL.

V is TRBV20-1 and J is TRBJ2-5; 9 nucleotides agree with TRBD1. The germline CDR1 and CDR2 sequences are DFQATT and SNEGSKA (reference sequence). This CDR3 is built from 11 residues. V was clipped by 6 bases and J by 7 bases; unmatched bases: 3. The CDR3 sequence is CSARDRATQYF. DNA of the CDR3: TGCAGTGCCCGGGACAGGGCGACCCAGTACTTC.

J is TRBJ2-1 and V is TRBV5-1; TRBD1 might be the D (6 bases). This CDR3 spans 16 amino acids. V lost 3 bases and J lost 4, with 17 bases in between. Per the germline V gene, CDR1 is SGHRS and CDR2 is YFSETQ. In DNA, the CDR3 is TGCGCCAGCAGCTCTCAGACAGGCCCGATATACAATGAGCAGTTCTTC. Its translation is CASSSQTGPIYNEQFF. The whole variable domain, remainder taken from reference TRBV5-1 and TRBJ2-1, is KAGVTQTPRYLIKTRGQQVTLSCSPISGHRSVSWYQQTPGQGLQFLFEYFSETQRNKGNFPGRFSGRQFSNSRSEMNVSTLELGDSALYLCASSSQTGPIYNEQFFGPGTRLTVL.